What follows describes a single TCR beta chain. This receptor's antigen is unknown. Base-call qualities are not available, and no considerably larger clone is one nucleotide away. The germline V gene (reference sequence) specifies LNHDA as CDR1 and SQIVND as CDR2. Relative to germline, V is 6 bases shorter and J is 4 bases shorter, with 7 bases between their ends. Measured from the cysteine to the phenylalanine, the CDR3 is 12 residues long. Just CDR3 DNA is preserved here, 36 bases in frame from base 1. The treatment or condition label here, explained by the study, means: approximately nine-day PBMC culture with coronavirus spike peptide pools or control peptides (ViraFEST assay). The ViraFEST assay, used in the study, expanded antigen-specific T cells with peptide pools and then identified the expanded clonotypes through TCR sequencing. The convalescent patients' positive SARS-CoV-2 PCR tests were from March to December 2020, which was before the Alpha, Beta and Delta variants emerged in the United States. PBMCs were cultured at around 2 million per well in IMDM supplemented with roughly 5% human AB serum and about 10 IU/ml IL-2, with around 10 ug/ml peptide pools added. On days 3 and 7, half of the culture medium was replaced with fresh IL-2-containing medium. CD4+ T cells were isolated after around ten days of culture through negative selection using the EasySep CD4+ T cell isolation kit. Ficoll-Paque Plus gradient centrifugation was used to isolate PBMCs from whole blood, and the isolated PBMCs were then either used fresh or cryopreserved at -140C. Culture conditions were generally each tested in triplicate wells.

This sample is drawn from a study of vaccination and CD4 T cells after COVID-19 (dated by TCRdb to between 2022 and 2023). General notes on the study: Convalescent patients had a positive SARS-CoV-2 result on nasal swab PCR, and of these patients, several had mild disease and one had severe disease. The convalescent cohort comprised six males and four females, including two Hispanic individuals, seven Caucasians, two Asians and one multiracial person. Participants received two doses of either the Pfizer-BioNTech BNT162b2 vaccine (n=8) or the Moderna mRNA-1273 vaccine (n=2). Post-COVID blood samples were collected from convalescent patients a median of roughly 100 days after diagnosis, with a range of roughly 30 to 161 days. Post-vaccine blood samples were collected a median of about 11 weeks after the second vaccine dose, ranging from roughly 12 to 250 days. Culture stimuli were overlapping spike peptide pools from SARS-CoV-2 and from the common cold coronaviruses HCoV-NL63, HCoV-OC43 and HCoV-229E. In control cultures, a CEFX viral epitope pool was used as positive control, an HIV-1 Nef peptide pool was used as negative control, or no peptide was added. The spike-specific CD4+ TCR repertoire was compared before and after mRNA vaccination in about nine COVID-19 convalescent patients and several infection-naive healthy vaccine recipients.

The receptor library was made with PCR. DNA from cultured CD4+ T cells was subjected to TCR sequencing with the Oncomine TCR Beta short-read assay at the Johns Hopkins FTIC core. The QIAamp micro DNA kit was used to extract genomic DNA from the cultured CD4+ T cells. The Oncomine TCR Beta libraries from cultured CD4+ T cells were pooled using unique dual indexes and then sequenced on an Illumina iSeq 100. Per the authors' processing: Non-productive sequences were removed, and CDR3s not starting with C, not ending with F or W, or shorter than 7 amino acids were discarded. The MANAFEST web application was used to identify antigen-specific clonotypes by comparing peptide-stimulated wells against reference wells and other culture wells. Positive clones required FDR below 0.05, an odds ratio above 5, and productive frequency above 0.1% in at least two of three replicate wells. Cross-reactive clonotypes were defined as significantly expanded in both SARS-CoV-2 spike wells and at least one common cold coronavirus spike condition. Levenshtein distances (stringdist) and unrooted phylogenetic trees (ape) in R version 3.6.1 were used to assess CDR3 homology. Through fastp at Q25 and MiXCR, TCRdb rebuilt clones from the public reads, retaining in-frame beta chains. Each record represents a unique CDR3 protein, reported with the most common genes and DNA among its rows. The V and J calls were not made by the authors but by TCRdb's processing. For this sample the table gives some 19,000 distinct CDR3 sequences, of which approximately 37% were detected only once. The ten largest clonotypes hold 13% to 15% of the sample.

Overall results and qualifications from the work: Only a relatively small number of convalescent patients were included in the study, and early timepoints following natural infection were not analyzed. In convalescent patients, a median approximately 89% of post-vaccine SARS-CoV-2-reactive clones were detected only after vaccination, suggesting vaccine-specific priming. Nearly all vaccine-specific clones in convalescent patients (304 of 307) were mono-reactive for SARS-CoV-2 spike rather than cross-reactive with common cold coronaviruses. Although the median number of SARS-CoV-2-reactive clonotypes went up from roughly 19 after infection to some 38 after vaccination, the increase was not significant.

The clonotype was recovered from a human donor with COVID-19. The sequence links TRBV19 to TRBJ1-3; no D segment can be confidently identified. Source material: cultured CD4+ T cells from blood. The CDR3 in this case is CASSPGGNTIYF. Read as DNA, the sequence is TGTGCCAGTAGCCCGGGCGGAAACACCATATATTTT.